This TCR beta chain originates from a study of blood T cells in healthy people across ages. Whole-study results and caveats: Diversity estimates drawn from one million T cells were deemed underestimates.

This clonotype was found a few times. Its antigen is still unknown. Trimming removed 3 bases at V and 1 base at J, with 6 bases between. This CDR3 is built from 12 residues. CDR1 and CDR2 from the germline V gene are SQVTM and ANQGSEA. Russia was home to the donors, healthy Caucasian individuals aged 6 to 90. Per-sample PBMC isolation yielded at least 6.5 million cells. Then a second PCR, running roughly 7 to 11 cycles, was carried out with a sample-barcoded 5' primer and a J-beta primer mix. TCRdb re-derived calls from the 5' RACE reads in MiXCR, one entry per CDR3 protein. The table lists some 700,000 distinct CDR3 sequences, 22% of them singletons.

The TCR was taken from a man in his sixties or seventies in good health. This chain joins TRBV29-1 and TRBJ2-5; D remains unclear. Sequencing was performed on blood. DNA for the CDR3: TGCAGCGTTGATGTGACCCAAGAGACCCAGTACTTC. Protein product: CSVDVTQETQYF.